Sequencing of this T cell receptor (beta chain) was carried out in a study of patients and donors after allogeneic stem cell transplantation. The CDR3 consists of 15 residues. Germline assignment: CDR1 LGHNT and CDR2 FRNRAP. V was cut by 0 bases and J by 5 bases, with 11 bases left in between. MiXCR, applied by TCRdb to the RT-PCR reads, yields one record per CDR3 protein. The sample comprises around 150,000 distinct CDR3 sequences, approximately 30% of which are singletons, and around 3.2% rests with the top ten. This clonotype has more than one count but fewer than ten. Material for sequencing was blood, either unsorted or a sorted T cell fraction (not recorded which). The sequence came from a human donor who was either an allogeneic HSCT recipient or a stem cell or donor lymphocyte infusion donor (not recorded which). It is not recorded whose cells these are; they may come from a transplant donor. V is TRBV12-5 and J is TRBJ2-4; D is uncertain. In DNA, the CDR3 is TGTGCTAGTGGTTTGGTCGGATTCGGCGAAAACATTCAGTACTTC. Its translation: CASGLVGFGENIQYF.